The source of this TCR beta chain is a study of T cells in Graves' hyperthyroidism and ophthalmopathy. Per germline, CDR1 GTSNPN and CDR2 SVGIG (reference sequence). The CDR3 loop spans 14 amino acids. Trimming took 5 bases from V and 1 from J, leaving 11 bases between them. This clonotype was detected many times. As yet, its antigen is unknown. TCR beta CDR3 regions were amplified from RNA transcripts. The HTBI primer set was used in a first-round RT-PCR of the TCR CDR3. TCRdb passed the multiplex PCR reads through MiXCR, listing each CDR3 protein once. Of 450,000 to 650,000 distinct CDR3 sequences in the sample, 17% were seen once. Whole-study findings and limits: Blood also showed most of the thyroid clonotypes that were expanded above 0.001.

What was sequenced was blood. This receptor was taken from a woman aged 18-29 years with Graves' ophthalmopathy. The chain carries TRBV30 and TRBJ2-2; tentatively, D is TRBD1 (5 bases). This CDR3 reads CAWGAQVNTGELFF. CDR3 bases: TGTGCCTGGGGGGCGCAGGTGAACACCGGGGAGCTGTTTTTT.